The text below deals with one T cell receptor (beta chain). Antigen unknown. The TCR beta cDNA libraries contained unique molecular identifiers. TCRdb redid the calling of the PCR reads with MiXCR, one entry per CDR3 protein. The sample holds about 810,000 distinct CDR3 sequences, 53% seen once. Germline assignment: CDR1 SGHRS and CDR2 YFSETQ. Trimming shortened V by 5 bases and J by 0 bases, and 12 bases separated the two germline ends. The CDR3 runs to 14 residues. The record originates from a study of post-analysis software for immune sequencing data. About the research overall: The disease courses covered relapsing-remitting, secondary progressive and progressive-relapsing multiple sclerosis. Study findings and constraints: Controls had lower frequencies than patients of a handful of TRBV segments, which included TRBV5-6, TRBV5-1 and TRBV20-1. The study found significantly lower normalized Chao1 diversity in multiple sclerosis patients than in controls. When the samples were clustered directly with F measure, those that had been prepared in the same batch showed strong co-clustering.

The origin of this receptor is a girl between 5 and 17 years old with multiple sclerosis. What was sequenced was blood. V is TRBV5-1 and J is TRBJ2-7; possibly TRBD2 for D (5 bases). Here the CDR3 reads CASSGNGDSYEQYF. The CDR3 DNA follows: TGCGCCAGCAGTGGGAACGGGGACTCCTACGAGCAGTACTTC.